These 15 T cell receptor beta chains share one sample of origin, sequenced in a study of Ad26.COV2.S vaccination and SARS-CoV-2 variants. Regarding treatment: around 19 received Ad26.COV2.S at low or high dose, single or two shots; about five received placebo; per-sample allocation not given. The samples date from day 63 after the first vaccine or placebo injection. Repertoires were generated with immunoSEQ multiplex PCR, while TCRdb's copy carries only in-frame clones and drops some. Of around 250,000 clones listed, approximately 90% are singletons. The input for sequencing was peripheral blood, taken in a trial of Ad26.COV2.S vaccine versus placebo. Every receptor here comes from a person aged 18-65 years who received the Ad26.COV2.S COVID-19 vaccine or a placebo.

The genes are TRBV7-8 and TRBJ2-2, with D unclear. Per germline, CDR1 SGHVS and CDR2 FQNEAQ. V shed 1 base and J shed 5 bases, with 5 bases lying between them. This CDR3 region has 13 residues. This CDR3 is CASSLDVTGELFF. The CDR3 bases are TGTGCCAGCAGCTTAGACGTAACCGGGGAGCTGTTTTTT.

A note on this clone: The germline gene is not matched at one end of the junction; a read error may be the cause. The J gene is TRBJ2-1, the V gene TRBV3-1 (or the pseudogene TRBV3-2), with a possible D match to TRBD2 (6 bases). The CDR3 spans 14 residues. Germline assignment: CDR1 LGHDT and CDR2 YNNKEL (reference sequence). The DNA for the CDR3 is TGTGCCAGCTCCACTCGGGACTCCCACAATGAGCAGTTCTTC. This encodes CASSTRDSHNEQFF.

The chain uses TRBV4-1 and TRBJ1-5; D gene uncertain. CDR1 and CDR2 from the germline V gene are MGHRA and YSYEKL. The CDR3 has 21 amino acids. V was clipped by 0 bases and J by 2 bases, with 26 bases between them. CDR3 DNA sequence: TGCGCCAGCAGCCAAGATGTGATGGGGTTGAACTTTAGACTGGGCAATCAGCCCCAGCATTTT. It encodes CASSQDVMGLNFRLGNQPQHF.

Worth noting for this clone: The junction differs from germline at one of its ends, possibly a read error. V is TRBV2 and J is TRBJ2-3; 11 bases fit TRBD2. The germline CDR1 and CDR2 sequences are SNHLY and FYNNEI. This CDR3 spans 19 amino acids. CDR3 in DNA: TGTGCCAGCAGGGAAGGGTTAGCGGGGGGGCAGCTGAGCACAGATACGCAGTATTTT. Translated, it gives CASREGLAGGQLSTDTQYF.

The genes are TRBV4-1 and TRBJ2-1; perhaps TRBD2 as D (6 bases). The CDR3 spans 14 residues. Germline V gene data show CDR1 as MGHRA and CDR2 as YSYEKL. V lost 0 bases, J lost 16 bases, and 19 bases lay in between. The CDR3: CASSQEREALTPFF. As DNA, the CDR3 is TGCGCCAGCAGCCAAGAGAGGGAGGCTCTGACCCCCTTCTTC.

The gene calls are TRBV4-1 and TRBJ2-2; 7 nucleotides align to TRBD2. The V segment lost 3 bases and the J segment 6 bases; nucleotides outside the gene matches: 10. CDR3 length equals 16 residues. Germline V gene sequence: CDR1 MGHRA, CDR2 YSYEKL. As DNA, the CDR3 is TGCGCCAGCAGCCAGTACGGCGGGAGTGTGGCCGGGGAGCTGTTTTTT. It specifies CASSQYGGSVAGELFF.

This chain uses TRBV6-5 with TRBJ2-1; perhaps TRBD2 as D (5 bases). The CDR3 has 16 residues. The V and J ends lost 0 bases and 4 bases respectively, with 13 bases between them. Germline V gene lookup returns CDR1 MNHEY and CDR2 SVGAGI. CDR3 protein: CASSYSNPRGYNEQFF. DNA of the CDR3: TGTGCCAGCAGTTACTCCAACCCTCGGGGTTACAATGAGCAGTTCTTC.

The rearrangement joins TRBV19 to TRBJ2-2, with TRBD1 as a possible D gene (6 bases). Trimming stripped 6 bases from V and 2 bases from J, with 13 bases between. There are 15 residues in the CDR3. The germline gives CDR1 LNHDA, CDR2 SQIVND (reference sequence). The CDR3 reads CASRPGTKNTGELFF. For the CDR3, the DNA is TGTGCCAGTAGACCCGGGACAAAAAACACCGGGGAGCTGTTTTTT. Drawing the rest from reference TRBV19 and TRBJ2-2, the complete variable domain is DGGITQSPKYLFRKEGQNVTLSCEQNLNHDAMYWYRQDPGQGLRLIYYSQIVNDFQKGDIAEGYSVSREKKESFPLTVTSAQKNPTAFYLCASRPGTKNTGELFFGEGSRLTVL.

The V call is TRBV7-2, the J call TRBJ2-7; D is possibly TRBD2 (5 bases). Per the germline V gene, CDR1 is SGHTA and CDR2 is FQGNSA. The CDR3 has 13 amino acids. V was trimmed by 6 bases and J by 3 bases, leaving 12 bases between them. The chain's CDR3 is CASRGAAIYEQYF. CDR3 nucleotides: TGTGCCAGCAGGGGAGCGGCAATCTACGAGCAGTACTTC.

Here the CDR3 reads CASSPGWSGRLYQETQYF. DNA of the CDR3: TGTGCCAGCAGCCCCGGTTGGAGCGGACGACTATACCAAGAGACCCAGTACTTC. V gene TRBV9 combines with J gene TRBJ2-5; the D gene is possibly TRBD2 (5 bases). The CDR3 covers 18 residues. Germline CDR1 reads SGDLS; CDR2 reads YYNGEE. Trimming shortened V by 4 bases and J by 0 bases, and 22 bases separated the two germline ends. Full variable domain (remainder filled in from reference TRBV9 and TRBJ2-5): DSGVTQTPKHLITATGQRVTLRCSPRSGDLSVYWYQQSLDQGLQFLIQYYNGEERAKGNILERFSAQQFPDLHSELNLSSLELGDSALYFCASSPGWSGRLYQETQYFGPGTRLLVL.

The chain combines TRBV25-1 with TRBJ2-7; D remains unclear. Trimming left V 2 bases short and J 0 bases short, with 14 bases between. The germline V gene has CDR1 MGHDK and CDR2 SYGVNS. The CDR3 consists of 16 residues. The DNA of the CDR3 is TGTGCCAGCAGTGAAGCCCGACAAGGCCTCTCCTACGAGCAGTACTTC. Protein sequence: CASSEARQGLSYEQYF.

This clone appeared a few times. This chain uses TRBV5-4 with TRBJ1-3; 8 bases map to TRBD1. This CDR3 region has 17 residues. The germline V gene encodes CDR1 SGHNT and CDR2 YYREEE (reference sequence). V trimming: 4 bases; J trimming: 0 bases; junction bases outside the gene matches: 9. CDR3 protein: CASSQTRDRNSGNTIYF. CDR3 bases: TGTGCCAGCAGCCAGACGAGGGACAGGAACTCTGGAAACACCATATATTTT.

The chain joins TRBV18 to TRBJ2-2, with 8 bases identical to TRBD1. Trimming removed 3 bases from V and 5 bases from J; junction bases left unmatched: 8. This CDR3 spans 16 amino acids. Germline loops: CDR1 KGHSH, CDR2 LQKENI. The CDR3 DNA follows: TGTGCCAGCTCACCGGGGACAGGTAGCCTGACCGGGGAGCTGTTTTTT. Protein sequence: CASSPGTGSLTGELFF.

V usage is TRBV14 and J usage is TRBJ1-1; D is unclear. The CDR3 covers 13 residues. From germline, CDR1 is SGHDN and CDR2 FVKESK. Trimming removed 6 bases at V and 4 bases at J, with 12 bases between. The CDR3 is CASSRGGSTEAFF. As DNA, the CDR3 is TGTGCCAGCAGTCGGGGAGGGTCCACTGAAGCTTTCTTT.

V is TRBV11-2 and J is TRBJ2-4, with D perhaps TRBD1 (6 bases). The CDR3 spans 15 residues. The germline CDR1 and CDR2 sequences are SGHAT and FQNNGV. With 5 bases removed from V and 0 bases from J, the gap between germline ends came to 11 bases. DNA for the CDR3: TGTGCCAGCAGCCGCTTACAGGGAGCCAAAAACATTCAGTACTTC. Protein: CASSRLQGAKNIQYF. Based on the CDR3 plus reference TRBV11-2 and TRBJ2-4, the full variable domain is EAGVAQSPRYKIIEKRQSVAFWCNPISGHATLYWYQQILGQGPKLLIQFQNNGVVDDSQLPKDRFSAERLKGVDSTLKIQPAKLEDSAVYLCASSRLQGAKNIQYFGAGTRLSVL.